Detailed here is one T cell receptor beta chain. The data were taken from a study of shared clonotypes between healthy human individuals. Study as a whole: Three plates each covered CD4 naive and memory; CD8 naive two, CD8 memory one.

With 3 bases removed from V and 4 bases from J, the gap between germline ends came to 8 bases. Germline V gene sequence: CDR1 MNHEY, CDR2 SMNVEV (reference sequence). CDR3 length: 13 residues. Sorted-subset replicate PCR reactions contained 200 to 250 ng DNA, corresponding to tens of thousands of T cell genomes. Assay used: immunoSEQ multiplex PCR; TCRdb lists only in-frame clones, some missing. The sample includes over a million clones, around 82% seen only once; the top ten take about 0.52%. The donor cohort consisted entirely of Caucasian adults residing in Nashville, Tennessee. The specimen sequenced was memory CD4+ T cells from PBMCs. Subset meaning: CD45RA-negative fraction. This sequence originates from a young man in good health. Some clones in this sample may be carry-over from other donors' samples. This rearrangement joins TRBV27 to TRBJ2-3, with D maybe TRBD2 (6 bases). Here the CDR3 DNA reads TGTGCCAGCAGTTTCCGCGGGGCAGATACGCAGTATTTT. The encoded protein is CASSFRGADTQYF.